This T cell receptor (beta chain) was recorded in a study of shared clonotypes between healthy human individuals. Study observations and caveats: Since donors were few, the genetic and exposure-history diversity represented was limited.

Naive-designated CD8 cells lacked CD45RO, were positively enriched for CCR7, and omitted terminally differentiated effector memory CD45RA+ cells. All donors qualified as healthy HIV-negative adults and had experienced no recent acute infections or vaccinations. As regards this clone: Its antigen remains unidentified.

Deep-level running was used for the assay. Using approximately 200 ng DNA, approximately 30,000 T cell genomes, the sorted-subset replicate PCRs were run. Sequencing used immunoSEQ multiplex PCR; TCRdb keeps in-frame clones, though not all of them. The data contain about 2 million clones, around 96% of them singletons. The germline V gene encodes CDR1 MNHEY and CDR2 SMNVEV (reference sequence). This CDR3 has 13 residues. The V end was cut by 3 bases, the J end by 2 bases, with 6 bases between. This clonotype was sampled from a man aged 18-30 years in good health. The V call is TRBV27, the J call TRBJ2-3; D is uncertain. Material: naive CD8+ T cells sorted from blood. The CDR3 DNA reads as TGTGCCAGCAGTTTTTTGATCACAGATACGCAGTATTTT. Its protein is CASSFLITDTQYF.